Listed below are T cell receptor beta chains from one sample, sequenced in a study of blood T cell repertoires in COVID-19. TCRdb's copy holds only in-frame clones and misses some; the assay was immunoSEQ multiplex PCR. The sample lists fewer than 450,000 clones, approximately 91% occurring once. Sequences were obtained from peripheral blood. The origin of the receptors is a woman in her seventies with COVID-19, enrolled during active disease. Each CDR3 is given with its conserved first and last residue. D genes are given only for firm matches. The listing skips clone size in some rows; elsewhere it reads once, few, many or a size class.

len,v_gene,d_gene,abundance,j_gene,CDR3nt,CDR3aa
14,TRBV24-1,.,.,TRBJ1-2,TGTGCCACCAGTGACCTGGGGGGGATCTCCGGCTACACCTTC,CATSDLGGISGYTF
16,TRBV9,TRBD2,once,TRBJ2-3,TGTGCCAGCAGCCCAAGCGGACTAGCGGGGGGGCTGGGGCAGTATTTT,CASSPSGLAGGLGQYF
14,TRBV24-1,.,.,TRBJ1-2,TGTGCCACCAGTGATTTGCAGGGAAACTATGGCTACACCTTC,CATSDLQGNYGYTF
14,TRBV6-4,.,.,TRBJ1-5,TGTGCCAGCAGTGTAACATTCGAAGATCAGCCCCAGCATTTT,CASSVTFEDQPQHF
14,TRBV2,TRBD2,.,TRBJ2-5,TGTGCCAGCATGGGGGGGGGAAGCCAAGAGACCCAGTACTTC,CASMGGGSQETQYF
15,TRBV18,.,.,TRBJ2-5,TGTGCCAGCTCACCCGACAGGTTACGCTCAGAGACCCAGTACTTC,CASSPDRLRSETQYF
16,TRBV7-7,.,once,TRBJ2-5,TGTGCCAGCAGCTTAGGAACCGGGACACCGAGAGAGACCCAGTACTTC,CASSLGTGTPRETQYF
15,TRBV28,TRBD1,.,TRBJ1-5,TGTGCCAGCAGTCAGACAGGGGGCGACAATCAGCCCCAGCATTTT,CASSQTGGDNQPQHF
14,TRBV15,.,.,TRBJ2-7,TGTGCCACCAGCAGAGGGGGCGGCTCCTACGAGCAGTACTTC,CATSRGGGSYEQYF
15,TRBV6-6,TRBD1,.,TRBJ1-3,TGTGCCAGCAGTTCGGGACAGGGGTTCGGAAACACCATATATTTT,CASSSGQGFGNTIYF